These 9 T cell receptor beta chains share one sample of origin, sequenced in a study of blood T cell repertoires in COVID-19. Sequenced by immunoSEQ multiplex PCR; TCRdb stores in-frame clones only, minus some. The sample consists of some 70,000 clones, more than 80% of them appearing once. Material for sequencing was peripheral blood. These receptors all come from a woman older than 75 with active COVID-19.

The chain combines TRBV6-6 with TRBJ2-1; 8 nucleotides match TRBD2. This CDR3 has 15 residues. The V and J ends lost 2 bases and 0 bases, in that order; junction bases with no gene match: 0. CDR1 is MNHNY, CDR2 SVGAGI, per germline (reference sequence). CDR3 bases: TGTGCCAGCAGTTACGGGACTAGCTCCTACAATGAGCAGTTCTTC. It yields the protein CASSYGTSSYNEQFF.

The CDR3 region is CASSQRTNLNEQFF. The CDR3 DNA is TGTGCCAGCAGCCAACGGACTAACTTGAATGAGCAGTTCTTC. The chain couples TRBV7-9 to TRBJ2-1, with a weak D call TRBD2 (6 bases). Germline CDR1 and CDR2: SEHNR and FQNEAQ (reference sequence). V lost 5 bases to trimming and J lost 7 bases, with 15 bases between them. The CDR3 is made up of 14 amino acids.

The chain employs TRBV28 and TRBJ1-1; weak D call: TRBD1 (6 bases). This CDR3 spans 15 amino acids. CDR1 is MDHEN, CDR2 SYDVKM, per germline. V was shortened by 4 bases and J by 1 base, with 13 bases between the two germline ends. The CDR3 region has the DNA TGTGCCAGCAGTTGGGTGGGGGCGGCGAACACTGAAGCTTTCTTT. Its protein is CASSWVGAANTEAFF.

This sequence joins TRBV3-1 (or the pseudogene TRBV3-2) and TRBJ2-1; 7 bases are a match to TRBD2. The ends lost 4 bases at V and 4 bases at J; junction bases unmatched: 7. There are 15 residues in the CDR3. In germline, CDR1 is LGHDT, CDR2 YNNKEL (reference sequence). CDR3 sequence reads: CASSLVSGPYNEQFF. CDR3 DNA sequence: TGTGCCAGCAGCCTCGTTAGCGGGCCTTACAATGAGCAGTTCTTC.

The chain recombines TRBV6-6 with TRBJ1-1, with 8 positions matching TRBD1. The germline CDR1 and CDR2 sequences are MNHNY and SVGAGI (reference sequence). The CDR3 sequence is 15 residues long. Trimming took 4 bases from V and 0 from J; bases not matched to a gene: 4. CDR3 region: CASSSPGQVNTEAFF. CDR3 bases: TGTGCCAGCAGTTCTCCGGGACAGGTGAACACTGAAGCTTTCTTT.

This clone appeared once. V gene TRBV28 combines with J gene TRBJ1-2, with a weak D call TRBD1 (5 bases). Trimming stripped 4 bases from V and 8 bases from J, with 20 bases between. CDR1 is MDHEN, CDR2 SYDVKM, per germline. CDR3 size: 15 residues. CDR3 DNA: TGTGCCAGCAGTTCTGCGGGACTCAAGTCTGGGGGCTACACCTTC. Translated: CASSSAGLKSGGYTF.

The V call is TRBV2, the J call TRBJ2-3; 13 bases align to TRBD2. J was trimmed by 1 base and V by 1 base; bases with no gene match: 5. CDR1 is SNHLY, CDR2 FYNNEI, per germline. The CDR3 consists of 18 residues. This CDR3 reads CASSEEGLAGPRTDTQYF. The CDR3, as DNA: TGTGCCAGCAGTGAAGAGGGACTAGCGGGACCCCGCACAGATACGCAGTATTTT.

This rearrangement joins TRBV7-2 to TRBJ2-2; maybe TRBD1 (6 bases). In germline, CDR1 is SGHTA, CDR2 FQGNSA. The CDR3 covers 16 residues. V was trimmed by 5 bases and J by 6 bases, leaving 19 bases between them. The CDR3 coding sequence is TGTGCCAGCAGCCAAAGGCAGGGGCAACTGGCCGGGGAGCTGTTTTTT. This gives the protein CASSQRQGQLAGELFF.

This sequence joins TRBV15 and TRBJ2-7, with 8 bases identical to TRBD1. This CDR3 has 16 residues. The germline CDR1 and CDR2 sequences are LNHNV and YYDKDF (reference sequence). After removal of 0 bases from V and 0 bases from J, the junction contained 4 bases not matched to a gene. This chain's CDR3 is CATSRDRDRSSYEQYF. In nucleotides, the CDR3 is TGTGCCACCAGCAGAGACCGGGACAGGAGCTCCTACGAGCAGTACTTC.